These T cell receptor beta chains were read from a single sample in a study of identical twins. One entry per CDR3 protein results from TCRdb running MiXCR on the 5' RACE reads. The table shows 600,000 to 800,000 distinct CDR3 sequences, with 21% occurring only once. In addition, the sample was reused for a study of T cells expressing NK-cell markers.

Specimen: PBMCs. Receptors originate from a woman between 18 and 29 years old in good health. The CDR3 runs from the conserved cysteine through the conserved F or W. Fields, in order: clone size, V gene, J gene, D gene, CDR3 DNA, CDR3 protein. D genes are given only for firm matches. A row's size may be missing; if present it is once, few, many or a size class.

few	TRBV12-3/TRBV12-4	TRBJ1-1	NA	TGTGCCAGCAGTTTAGGGGGTCCCGCTGAAGCTTTCTTT	CASSLGGPAEAFF
NA	TRBV6-4	TRBJ2-2	TRBD2	TGTGCCAGCAGTGACGGGAGGGCCACCGGGGAGCTGTTTTTT	CASSDGRATGELFF
NA	TRBV6-5	TRBJ2-5	NA	TGTGCCAGCAGTTACCCGGGACGGGGGTGGGAGACCCAGTACTTC	CASSYPGRGWETQYF
NA	TRBV5-6	TRBJ2-2	TRBD2	TGTGCCAGCAGCCGCCTAGCGGGGGGGCTCCTGAACACCGGGGAGCTGTTTTTT	CASSRLAGGLLNTGELFF
once	TRBV6-6	TRBJ2-5	TRBD1	TGTGCCAGCAGTACACAGGGGAGTAGGCACTTC	CASSTQGSRHF
NA	TRBV9	TRBJ2-1	TRBD2	TGTGCCAGCAGCCAGAGGGAGGGAAGCTACAATGAGCAGTTCTTC	CASSQREGSYNEQFF
few	TRBV18	TRBJ2-1	NA	TGTGCCAGCTCACCGAGCATTGGGACGACGGAGGGGGTCGATGAGCAGTTCTTC	CASSPSIGTTEGVDEQFF
NA	TRBV25-1	TRBJ2-1	NA	TGTGCCAGCAGTGGAGGCAGGCGCTACAATGAGCAGTTCTTC	CASSGGRRYNEQFF
few	TRBV3-1	TRBJ2-5	TRBD2	TGTGCCACCGGACTAGGGGAAGAGACCCAGTACTTC	CATGLGEETQYF
NA	TRBV7-8	TRBJ2-7	NA	TGTGCCAGCAGGCAGGGGCGGGAGAACTACGAGCAGTACTTC	CASRQGRENYEQYF
NA	TRBV25-1	TRBJ2-1	TRBD2	TGTGCCAGCAGTGAATATCAACTAGCGGGAGTCAATGAGCAGTTCTTC	CASSEYQLAGVNEQFF
NA	TRBV13	TRBJ2-5	NA	TGTGCCAGCAGCCACAGGGATAGGGCGGAGACCCAGTACTTC	CASSHRDRAETQYF
many	TRBV20-1	TRBJ1-4	NA	TGCAGTGCTAGAAGGACCGATCTTAATGAAAAACTGTTTTTT	CSARRTDLNEKLFF
few	TRBV9	TRBJ1-1	NA	TGTGCCAGCAGCGCCCGAGCCGGGGACGTATCCGGGAACACTGAAGCTTTCTTT	CASSARAGDVSGNTEAFF
NA	TRBV19	TRBJ2-7	TRBD1	TGTGCCAGTAGTTTCTCGACAGGGGGCGCGGTCCCCTACGAGCAGTACTTC	CASSFSTGGAVPYEQYF
few	TRBV29-1	TRBJ2-1	NA	TGCAGCGTGGGGGTAGTGGGTCTGGGTGAGCAGTTCTTC	CSVGVVGLGEQFF
many	TRBV13	TRBJ2-1	NA	TGTGCCAGCAGCTTAAAGGGTGGACTTCCTGAGCAGTTCTTC	CASSLKGGLPEQFF
NA	TRBV20-1	TRBJ2-7	NA	TGCAGTGCTCGAAGGAGACTAGGGATCTACGAGCAGTACTTC	CSARRRLGIYEQYF
NA	TRBV4-1	TRBJ1-5	NA	TGCGCCAGCAGCCAAGATGGCCAGCTAGATCAGCCCCAGCATTTT	CASSQDGQLDQPQHF
NA	TRBV7-2	TRBJ2-5	NA	TGTGCCAGCAGCTTTGGGGAGGTAGAGACCCAGTACTTC	CASSFGEVETQYF
many	TRBV2	TRBJ1-5	NA	TGTGCCAGCAGTGAACAGAAAGGCAATCAGCCCCAGCATTTT	CASSEQKGNQPQHF
few	TRBV7-2	TRBJ2-1	TRBD1	TGTGCCAGCAGCCCCCGCTGGGACAGGCACAACAATGAGCAGTTCTTC	CASSPRWDRHNNEQFF
many	TRBV12-3/TRBV12-4	TRBJ1-2	NA	TGTGCCAGCAGTTACGCCTATGGCTACACCTTC	CASSYAYGYTF
NA	TRBV20-1	TRBJ2-7	NA	TGCAGTGCGCACTCCGGGGTCTCCTACGAGCAGTACTTC	CSAHSGVSYEQYF
few	TRBV3-1	TRBJ2-4	NA	TGTGCCAGCAGCCGTGCATTACCGGGACAAGGGAACATTCAGTACTTC	CASSRALPGQGNIQYF
few	TRBV12-3/TRBV12-4	TRBJ1-1	TRBD1	TGTGCCAGCAGTCCGGGACAGGGGGCTCCGGACACTGAAGCTTTCTTT	CASSPGQGAPDTEAFF
few	TRBV12-3/TRBV12-4	TRBJ2-1	NA	TGTGCCAGCAGTCAAAGGTTGACAGAGGACGAGCAGTTCTTC	CASSQRLTEDEQFF
NA	TRBV12-3/TRBV12-4	TRBJ2-7	TRBD2	TGTGCCAGCAGTCTCCGACTAGCGGGAGTGGGCGAGCAGTACTTC	CASSLRLAGVGEQYF
NA	TRBV7-3	TRBJ2-1	NA	TGTGCCAGCAGCCCGACCCAGGGGGGGCGGGGTGAGCAGTTCTTC	CASSPTQGGRGEQFF